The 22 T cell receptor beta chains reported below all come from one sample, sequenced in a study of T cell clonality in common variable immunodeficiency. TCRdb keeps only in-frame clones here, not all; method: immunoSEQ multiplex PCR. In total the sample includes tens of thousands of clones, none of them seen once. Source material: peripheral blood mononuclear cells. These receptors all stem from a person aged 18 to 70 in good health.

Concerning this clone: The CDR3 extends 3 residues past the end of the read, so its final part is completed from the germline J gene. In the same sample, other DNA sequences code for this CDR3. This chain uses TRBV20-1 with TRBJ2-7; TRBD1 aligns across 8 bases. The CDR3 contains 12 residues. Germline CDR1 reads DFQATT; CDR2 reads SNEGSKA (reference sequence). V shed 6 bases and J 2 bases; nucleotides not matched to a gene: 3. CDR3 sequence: CSARTGPYEQYF. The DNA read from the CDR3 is TGCAGTGCGCGGACAGGGCCCTACGAG.

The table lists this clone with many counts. The CDR3 DNA, read in part, is TGTGCCAGCTCGTCCCAGGGGCTGGGCCCGAATGAG. Translated, it gives CASSSQGLGPNE. The complete CDR3 sequence is CASSSQGLGPNEQFF. The V call is TRBV18, the J call TRBJ2-1, with D possibly TRBD1 on 6 matching bases. The sequence runs out 3 residues before the end of the CDR3; the remainder is reconstructed from the germline J gene. Germline CDR1 reads KGHSH; CDR2 reads LQKENI. The length of the CDR3 is 15 residues. V lost 6 bases to trimming and J lost 7 bases, with 19 bases between them.

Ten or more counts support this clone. CDR3 DNA (partial): TGTGCCAGCAGTGACCAGGCTTCTAATTCACCC. Translating it yields CASSDQASNSP. The whole CDR3 protein reads CASSDQASNSPLHF. The V call is TRBV6-1, the J call TRBJ1-6; D gene uncertain. The CDR3 is cut off 3 residues early in the read; its end comes from the germline J gene. The CDR3 has 14 residues. Between the trimmed V and J ends, which lost 3 bases and 6 bases, there was a span of 9 bases. Germline lookup yields CDR1 MNHNS and CDR2 SASEGT.

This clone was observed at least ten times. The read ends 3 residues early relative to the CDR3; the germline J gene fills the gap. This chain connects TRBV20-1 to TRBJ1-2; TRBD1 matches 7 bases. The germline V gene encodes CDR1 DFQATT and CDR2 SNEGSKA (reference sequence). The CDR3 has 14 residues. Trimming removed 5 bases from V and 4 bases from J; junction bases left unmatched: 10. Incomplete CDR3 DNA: TGCAGTGCTGAAAAGACAGGGTTAGTCTATGGC. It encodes CSAEKTGLVYG. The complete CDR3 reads CSAEKTGLVYGYTF.

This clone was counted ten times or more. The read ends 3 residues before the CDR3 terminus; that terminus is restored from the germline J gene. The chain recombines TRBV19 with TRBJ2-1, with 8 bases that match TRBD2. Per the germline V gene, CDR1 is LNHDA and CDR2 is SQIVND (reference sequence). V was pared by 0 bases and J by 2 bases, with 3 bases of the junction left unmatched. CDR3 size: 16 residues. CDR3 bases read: TGTGCCAGTAGTATAGATAGCGGGGAACCCTACAATGAG. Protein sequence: CASSIDSGEPYNE. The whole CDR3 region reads CASSIDSGEPYNEQFF.

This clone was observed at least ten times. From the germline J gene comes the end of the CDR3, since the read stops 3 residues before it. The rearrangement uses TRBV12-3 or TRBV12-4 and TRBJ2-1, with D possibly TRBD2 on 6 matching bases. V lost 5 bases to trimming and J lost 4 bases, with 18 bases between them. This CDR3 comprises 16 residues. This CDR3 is CASSLTPGTGYNEQFF. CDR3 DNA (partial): TGTGCCAGCAGTCTCACCCCCGGGACTGGTTACAATGAG.

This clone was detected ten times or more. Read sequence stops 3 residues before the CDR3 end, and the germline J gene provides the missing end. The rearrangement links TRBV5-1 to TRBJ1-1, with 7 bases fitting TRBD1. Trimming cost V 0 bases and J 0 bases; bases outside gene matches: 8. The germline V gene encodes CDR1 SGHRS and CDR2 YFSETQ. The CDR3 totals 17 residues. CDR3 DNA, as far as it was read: TGCGCCAGCAGCTTGGCCAGAGCAGGGGGAATGAACACTGAA. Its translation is CASSLARAGGMNTE. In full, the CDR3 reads CASSLARAGGMNTEAFF.

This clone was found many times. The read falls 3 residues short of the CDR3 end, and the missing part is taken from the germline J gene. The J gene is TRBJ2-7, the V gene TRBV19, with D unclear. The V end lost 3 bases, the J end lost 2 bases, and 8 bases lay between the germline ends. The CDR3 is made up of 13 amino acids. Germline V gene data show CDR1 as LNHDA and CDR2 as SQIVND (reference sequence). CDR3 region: CASSMAATYEQYF. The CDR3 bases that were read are TGTGCCAGTAGTATGGCAGCGACCTACGAG.

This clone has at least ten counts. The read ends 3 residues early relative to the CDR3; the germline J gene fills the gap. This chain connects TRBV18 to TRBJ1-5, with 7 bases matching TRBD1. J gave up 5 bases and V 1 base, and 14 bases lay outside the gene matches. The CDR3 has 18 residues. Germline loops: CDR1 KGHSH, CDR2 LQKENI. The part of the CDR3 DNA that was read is TGTGCCAGCTCACCACGGAACCACGGGACAGAGTTCGATCAGCCC. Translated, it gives CASSPRNHGTEFDQP. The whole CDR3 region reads CASSPRNHGTEFDQPQHF. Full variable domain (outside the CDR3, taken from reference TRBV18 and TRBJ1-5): NAGVMQNPRHLVRRRGQEARLRCSPMKGHSHVYWYRQLPEEGLKFMVYLQKENIIDESGMPKERFSAEFPKEGPSILRIQQVVRGDSAAYFCASSPRNHGTEFDQPQHFGDGTRLSIL.

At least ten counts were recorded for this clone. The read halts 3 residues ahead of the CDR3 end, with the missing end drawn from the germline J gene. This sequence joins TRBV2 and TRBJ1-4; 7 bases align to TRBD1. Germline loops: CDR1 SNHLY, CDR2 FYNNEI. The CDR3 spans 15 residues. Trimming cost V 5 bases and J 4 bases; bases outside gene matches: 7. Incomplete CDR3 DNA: TGTGCCAGCAGTTCCACAGGGGCGAATAATGAAAAA. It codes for CASSSTGANNEK. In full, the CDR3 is CASSSTGANNEKLFF.

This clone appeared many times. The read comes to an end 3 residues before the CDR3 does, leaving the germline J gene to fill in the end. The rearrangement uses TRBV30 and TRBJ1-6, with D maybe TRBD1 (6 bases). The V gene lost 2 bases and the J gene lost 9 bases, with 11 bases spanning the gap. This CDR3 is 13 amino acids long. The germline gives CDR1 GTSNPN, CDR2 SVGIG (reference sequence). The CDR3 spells CAWSNRDTSPLHF. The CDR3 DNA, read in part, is TGTGCCTGGAGTAACCGGGACACTTCACCC.

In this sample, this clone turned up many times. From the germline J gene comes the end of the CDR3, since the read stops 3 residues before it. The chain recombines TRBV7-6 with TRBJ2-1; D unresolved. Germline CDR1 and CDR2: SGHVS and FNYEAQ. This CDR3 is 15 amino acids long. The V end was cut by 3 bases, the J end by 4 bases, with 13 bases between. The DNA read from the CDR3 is TGTGCCAGCAGCTTGGCGCCAGAAGGGTACAATGAG. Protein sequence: CASSLAPEGYNE. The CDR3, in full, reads CASSLAPEGYNEQFF.

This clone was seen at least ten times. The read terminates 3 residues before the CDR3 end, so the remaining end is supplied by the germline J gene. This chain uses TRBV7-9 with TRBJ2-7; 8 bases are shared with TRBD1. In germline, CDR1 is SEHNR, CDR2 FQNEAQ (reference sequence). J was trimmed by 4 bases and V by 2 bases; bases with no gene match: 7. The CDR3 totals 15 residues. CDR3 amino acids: CASSLLSNRGYEQYF. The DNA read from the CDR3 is TGTGCCAGCAGCTTACTTTCGAACAGGGGGTACGAG.

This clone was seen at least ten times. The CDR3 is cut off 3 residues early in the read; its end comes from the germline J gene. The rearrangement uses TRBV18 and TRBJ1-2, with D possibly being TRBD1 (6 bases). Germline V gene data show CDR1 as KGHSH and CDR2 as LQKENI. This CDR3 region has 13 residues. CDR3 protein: CASSPPQGRGYTF. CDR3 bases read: TGTGCCAGCTCACCTCCTCAGGGGCGAGGC.

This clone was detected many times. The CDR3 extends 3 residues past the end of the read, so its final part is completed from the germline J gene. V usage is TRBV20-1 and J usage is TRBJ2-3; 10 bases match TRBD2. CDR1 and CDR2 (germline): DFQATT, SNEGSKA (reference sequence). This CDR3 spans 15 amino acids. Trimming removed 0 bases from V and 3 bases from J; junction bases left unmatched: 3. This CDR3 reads CSARDPSGRTDTQYF. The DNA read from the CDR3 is TGCAGTGCTAGAGACCCTAGCGGGAGAACAGATACG.

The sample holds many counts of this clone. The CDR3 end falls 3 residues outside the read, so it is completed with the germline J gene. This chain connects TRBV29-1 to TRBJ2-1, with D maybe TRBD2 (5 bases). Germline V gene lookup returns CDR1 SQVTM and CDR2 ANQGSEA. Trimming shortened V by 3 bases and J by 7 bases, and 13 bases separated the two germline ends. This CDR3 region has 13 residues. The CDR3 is CSVDFGVGNEQFF. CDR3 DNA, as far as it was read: TGCAGCGTTGACTTCGGGGTGGGAAATGAG.

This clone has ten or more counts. CDR3: CASSPTGGRNQPQHF. Partial CDR3 DNA: TGTGCCAGCAGTCCCACAGGGGGACGTAATCAGCCC. The V and J genes are TRBV6-2 or TRBV6-3 and TRBJ1-5, with 8 bases lining up with TRBD1. The read is 3 residues too short to cover the CDR3 end, so that end is filled in from the germline J gene. Germline V CDR1 and CDR2: MNHEY, SVGEGT. The ends lost 5 bases at V and 4 bases at J; junction bases unmatched: 7. The CDR3 spans 15 residues.

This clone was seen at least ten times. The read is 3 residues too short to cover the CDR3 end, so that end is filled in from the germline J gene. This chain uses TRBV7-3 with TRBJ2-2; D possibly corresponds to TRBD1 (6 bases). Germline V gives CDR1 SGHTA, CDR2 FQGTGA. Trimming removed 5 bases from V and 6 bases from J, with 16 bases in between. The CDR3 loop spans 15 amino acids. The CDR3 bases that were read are TGTGCCAGCAGCCCAGGGACACCTGGGGCCGGGGAG. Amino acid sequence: CASSPGTPGAGE. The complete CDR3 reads CASSPGTPGAGELFF.

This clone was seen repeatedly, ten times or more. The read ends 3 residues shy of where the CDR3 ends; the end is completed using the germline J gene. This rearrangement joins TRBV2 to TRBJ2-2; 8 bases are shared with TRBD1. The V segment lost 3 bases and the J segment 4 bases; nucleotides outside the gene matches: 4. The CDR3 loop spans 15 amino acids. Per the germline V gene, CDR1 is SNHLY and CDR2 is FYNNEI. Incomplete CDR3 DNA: TGTGCCAGCAGTGACAGGGGGCTGAGCACCGGGGAG. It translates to CASSDRGLSTGE. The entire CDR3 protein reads CASSDRGLSTGELFF. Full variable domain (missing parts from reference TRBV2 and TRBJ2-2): EPEVTQTPSHQVTQMGQEVILRCVPISNHLYFYWYRQILGQKVEFLVSFYNNEISEKSEIFDDQFSVERPDGSNFTLKIRSTKLEDSAMYFCASSDRGLSTGELFFGEGSRLTVL.

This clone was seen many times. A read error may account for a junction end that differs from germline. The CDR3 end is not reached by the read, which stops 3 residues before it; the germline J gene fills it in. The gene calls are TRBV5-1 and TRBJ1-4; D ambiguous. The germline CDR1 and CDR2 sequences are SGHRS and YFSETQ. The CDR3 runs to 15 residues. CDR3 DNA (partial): TGCGCCAGCAGCCCATACGCGCGGCCTAAAGAAAAA. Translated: CASSPYARPKEK. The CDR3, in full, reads CASSPYARPKEKLFF.

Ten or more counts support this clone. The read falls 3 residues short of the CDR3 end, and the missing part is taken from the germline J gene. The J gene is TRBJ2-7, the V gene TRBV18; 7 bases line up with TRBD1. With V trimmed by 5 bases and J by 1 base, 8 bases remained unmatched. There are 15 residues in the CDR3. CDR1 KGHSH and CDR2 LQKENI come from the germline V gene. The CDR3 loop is CASSFGQGVSYEQYF. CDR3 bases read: TGTGCCAGCTCATTTGGGCAGGGGGTTTCCTACGAG.

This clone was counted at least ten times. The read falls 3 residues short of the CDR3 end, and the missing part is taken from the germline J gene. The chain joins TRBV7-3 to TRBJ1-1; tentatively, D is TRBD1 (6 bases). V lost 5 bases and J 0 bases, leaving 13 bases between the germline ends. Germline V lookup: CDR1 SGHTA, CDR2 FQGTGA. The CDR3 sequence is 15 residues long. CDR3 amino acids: CASSLKGGLNTEAFF. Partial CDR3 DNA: TGTGCCAGCAGCCTAAAAGGGGGATTGAACACTGAA.